This T cell receptor beta chain was observed in a study of cytomegalovirus exposure and HLA in healthy donors. Study as a whole: About 180 million T cells yielded 117 million unique TCR beta sequences, as an earlier analysis found. As released early, the data held 85 million to 95 million unique TCRs from HLA-typed donors. Findings and caveats of the study: The study carried out a later analysis of TCR beta sequences. It associated 15,000 to 20,000 of them with specific HLA alleles at a false discovery rate of 0.05. Available immune exposure information covered CMV serostatus only.

In the case of this clone: As yet, its antigen is unknown.

V was clipped by 4 bases and J by 3 bases, with 9 bases between them. This CDR3 has 13 residues. CDR1 MNHEY and CDR2 SMNVEV come from the germline V gene (reference sequence). The PCR used 60 Vbeta and 13 Jbeta primers. Sequenced by immunoSEQ multiplex PCR; TCRdb stores in-frame clones only, minus some. The data show 100,000 to 150,000 clones, 77% seen once. This clonotype originated in a male donor in good health and CMV-seropositive. The chain has TRBV27 and TRBJ1-1; D uncertain. Sequenced: PBMCs. CDR3: CASSWAGDTEAFF. The CDR3 bases are TGTGCCAGCAGTTGGGCCGGGGACACTGAAGCTTTCTTT.